This T cell receptor beta chain originates from a study of metastatic and nonmetastatic thyroid tumors. About this clone itself: Its antigen is not known.

The CDR3 contains 16 residues. The ends were cut back, 5 bases at V and 0 bases at J, with 15 bases in the middle. Germline V gene lookup returns CDR1 LGHNA and CDR2 YNFKEQ. Thyroid surgery was preceded by no treatment in any patient. Study-wide results and limits: Relative to benign nodules, malignant thyroid tumors were reportedly characterized by significantly elevated TCR beta diversity in blood and tumor.

Original handling: Clinicopathological groups of papillary thyroid cancer showed CDR3 differences that were used to build a distant-metastasis classifier. TCRdb re-called the PCR reads with MiXCR. The V and J calls reflect TCRdb's pipeline rather than the authors' work. The sample includes around 24,000 clones, more than 20% of them seen just once. This clonotype was sampled from a male donor with papillary thyroid cancer or a benign thyroid nodule (not recorded which). Some clones in this sample may be carry-over from other donors' samples. This chain uses TRBV4-2 with TRBJ2-3; a weak D match, TRBD1 (6 bases). The source material was tumor tissue. The CDR3 spells CASSTPTGYSTDTQYF. CDR3 in DNA: TGTGCCAGCAGCACGCCGACAGGATATAGCACAGATACGCAGTATTTT.